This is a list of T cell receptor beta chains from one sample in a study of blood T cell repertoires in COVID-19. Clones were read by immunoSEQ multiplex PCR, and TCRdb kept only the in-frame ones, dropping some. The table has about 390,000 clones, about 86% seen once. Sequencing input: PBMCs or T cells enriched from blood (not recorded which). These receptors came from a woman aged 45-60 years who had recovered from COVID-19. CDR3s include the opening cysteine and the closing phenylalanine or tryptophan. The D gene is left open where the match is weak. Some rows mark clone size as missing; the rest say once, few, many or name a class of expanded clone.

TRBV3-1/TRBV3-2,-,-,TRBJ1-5,TGTGCCAGCAGCCCAATCACGTCCTATAGCAATCAGCCCCAGCATTTT,CASSPITSYSNQPQHF
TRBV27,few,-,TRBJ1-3,TGTGCCAGCAGTCGCGCCGGACTTAACTCTGGAAACACCATATATTTT,CASSRAGLNSGNTIYF
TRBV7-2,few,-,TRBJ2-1,TGTGCCAGCAGCTACGCGGACAGCTACAATGAGCAGTTCTTC,CASSYADSYNEQFF
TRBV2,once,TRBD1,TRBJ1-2,TGTGCCAGCAGTGAGAACAGGGGAGGTGGCTACACCTTC,CASSENRGGGYTF
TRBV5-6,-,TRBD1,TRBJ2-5,TGTGCCAGCAGCTTGGCGGTACAGGGGTTACGAGAGACCCAGTACTTC,CASSLAVQGLRETQYF
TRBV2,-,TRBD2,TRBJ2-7,TGTGCCAACATGGGGAGGGGAAGCTCCTACGAGCAGTACTTC,CANMGRGSSYEQYF
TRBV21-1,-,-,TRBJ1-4,TGTGCCAGCAGCCCTCACCGGGGGGTTCGAGGTGAAAAACTGTTTTTT,CASSPHRGVRGEKLFF
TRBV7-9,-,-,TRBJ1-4,TGTGCCAGCAGCCCAACGGTCTCAGGGGTTGAAAAACTGTTTTTT,CASSPTVSGVEKLFF
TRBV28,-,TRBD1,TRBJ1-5,TGTGCCAGCAGTATCGACAGGGGTAATCAGCCCCAGCATTTT,CASSIDRGNQPQHF
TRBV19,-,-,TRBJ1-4,TGTGCCAGTAACAAGGGAAGGGGCTGGGAAAAACTGTTTTTT,CASNKGRGWEKLFF
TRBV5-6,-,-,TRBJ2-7,TGTGCCAGCAGCAACGGGAATGACTACGAGCAGTACTTC,CASSNGNDYEQYF
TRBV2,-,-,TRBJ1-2,TGTGCCAGCAGGGGAGGGCGCGCAGGGCATGGCTACACCTTC,CASRGGRAGHGYTF
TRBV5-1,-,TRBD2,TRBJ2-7,TGCGCCAGCAGCTGGAAGGGGACTAGCGGTCCGACCTACGAGCAGTACTTC,CASSWKGTSGPTYEQYF
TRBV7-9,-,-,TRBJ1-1,TGTGCCAGCAGCCCGCGGCGGCAGGGAAACACTGAAGCTTTCTTT,CASSPRRQGNTEAFF
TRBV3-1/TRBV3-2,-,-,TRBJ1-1,TGTGCCAGCAGCCAAGTAAGGGAGGACATTAGGAACACTGAAGCTTTCTTT,CASSQVREDIRNTEAFF
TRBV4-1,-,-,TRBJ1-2,TGCGCCAGCAGCCAAGGGGAATCGGGAGTATATGGCTACACCTTC,CASSQGESGVYGYTF